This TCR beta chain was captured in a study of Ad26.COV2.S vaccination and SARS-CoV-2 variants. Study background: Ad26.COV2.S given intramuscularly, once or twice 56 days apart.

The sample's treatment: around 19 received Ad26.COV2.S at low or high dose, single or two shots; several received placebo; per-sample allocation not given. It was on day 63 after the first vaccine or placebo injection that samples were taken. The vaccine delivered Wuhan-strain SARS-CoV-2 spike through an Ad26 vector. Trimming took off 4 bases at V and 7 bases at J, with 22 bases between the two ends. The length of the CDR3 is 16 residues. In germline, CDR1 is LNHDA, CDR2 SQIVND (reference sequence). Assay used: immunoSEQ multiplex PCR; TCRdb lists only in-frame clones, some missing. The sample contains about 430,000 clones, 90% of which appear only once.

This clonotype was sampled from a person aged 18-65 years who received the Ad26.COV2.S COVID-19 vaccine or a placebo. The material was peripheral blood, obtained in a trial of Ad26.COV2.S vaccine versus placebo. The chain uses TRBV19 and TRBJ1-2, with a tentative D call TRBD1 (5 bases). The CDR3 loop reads CASSKGSGASFFGYTF. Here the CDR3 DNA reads TGTGCCAGTAGTAAGGGATCCGGGGCTTCTTTTTTTGGCTACACCTTC.